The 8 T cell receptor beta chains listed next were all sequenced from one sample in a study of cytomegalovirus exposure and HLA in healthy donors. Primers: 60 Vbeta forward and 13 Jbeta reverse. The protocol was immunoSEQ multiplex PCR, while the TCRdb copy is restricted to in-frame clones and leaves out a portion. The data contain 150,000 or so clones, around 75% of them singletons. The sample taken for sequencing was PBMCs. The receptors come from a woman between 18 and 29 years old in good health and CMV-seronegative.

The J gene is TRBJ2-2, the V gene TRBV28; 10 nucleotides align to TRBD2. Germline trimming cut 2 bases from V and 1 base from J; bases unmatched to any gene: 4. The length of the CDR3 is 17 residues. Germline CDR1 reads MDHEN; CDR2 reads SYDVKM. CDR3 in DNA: TGTGCCAGCAGTTTAACGCGACTAGCGGGGAACACCGGGGAGCTGTTTTTT. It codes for CASSLTRLAGNTGELFF.

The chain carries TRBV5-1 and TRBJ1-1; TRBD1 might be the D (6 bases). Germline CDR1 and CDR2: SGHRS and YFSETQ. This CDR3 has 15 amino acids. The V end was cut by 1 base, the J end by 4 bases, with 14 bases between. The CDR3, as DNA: TGCGCCAGCAGCTTGCCCAAGGGGGAAGTCACTGAAGCTTTCTTT. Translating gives CASSLPKGEVTEAFF.

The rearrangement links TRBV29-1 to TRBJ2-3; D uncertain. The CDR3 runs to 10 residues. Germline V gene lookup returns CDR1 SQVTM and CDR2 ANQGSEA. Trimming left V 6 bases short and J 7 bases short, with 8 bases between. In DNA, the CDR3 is TGCAGCGTCCTGGAGAATACGCAGTATTTT. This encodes CSVLENTQYF.

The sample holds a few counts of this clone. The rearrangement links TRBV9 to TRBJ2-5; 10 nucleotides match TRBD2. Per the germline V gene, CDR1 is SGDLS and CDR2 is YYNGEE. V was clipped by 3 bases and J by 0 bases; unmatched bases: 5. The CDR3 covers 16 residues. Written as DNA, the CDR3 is TGTGCCAGCAGCGAGGGTAGCGGGGGGCACCAAGAGACCCAGTACTTC. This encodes CASSEGSGGHQETQYF.

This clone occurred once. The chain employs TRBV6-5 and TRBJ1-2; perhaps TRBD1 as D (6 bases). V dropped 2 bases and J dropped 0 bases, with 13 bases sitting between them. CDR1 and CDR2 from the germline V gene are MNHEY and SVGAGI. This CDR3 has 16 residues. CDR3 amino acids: CASSYGDISANYGYTF. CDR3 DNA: TGTGCCAGCAGTTACGGGGACATTTCTGCTAACTATGGCTACACCTTC.

In DNA, the CDR3 is TGTGCCAGCAGTGTGGAGTTATACCGTATGAACACTGAAGCTTTCTTT. Amino acid sequence: CASSVELYRMNTEAFF. The chain uses TRBV6-1 and TRBJ1-1; D not certain. The CDR3 sequence is 16 residues long. V was shortened by 4 bases and J by 0 bases, with 15 bases between the two germline ends. Germline V gene lookup returns CDR1 MNHNS and CDR2 SASEGT.

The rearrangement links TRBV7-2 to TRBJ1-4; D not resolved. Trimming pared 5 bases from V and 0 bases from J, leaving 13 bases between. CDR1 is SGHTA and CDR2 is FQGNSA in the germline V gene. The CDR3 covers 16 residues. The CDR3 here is CASSLNNRPTNEKLFF. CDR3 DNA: TGTGCCAGCAGCCTAAACAACAGACCAACTAATGAAAAACTGTTTTTT. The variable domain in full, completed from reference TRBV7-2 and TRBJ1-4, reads GAGVSQSPSNKVTEKGKDVELRCDPISGHTALYWYRQSLGQGLEFLIYFQGNSAPDKSGLPSDRFSAERTGGSVSTLTIQRTQQEDSAVYLCASSLNNRPTNEKLFFGSGTQLSVL.

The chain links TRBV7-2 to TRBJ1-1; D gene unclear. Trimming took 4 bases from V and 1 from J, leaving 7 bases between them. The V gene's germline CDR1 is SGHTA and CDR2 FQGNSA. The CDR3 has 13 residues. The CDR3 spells CASSSTWNTEAFF. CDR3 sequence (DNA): TGTGCCAGCAGCTCCACATGGAACACTGAAGCTTTCTTT.